A selection of T cell receptor beta chains follows, all from one sample in a study of T cells in Graves' hyperthyroidism and ophthalmopathy. In TCRdb, the multiplex PCR reads were re-called with MiXCR into one record per CDR3 protein. The top ten clones hold roughly 8.3% of a sample with 750,000 to 950,000 distinct CDR3 sequences, approximately 40% of them seen once. The sequencing input was blood. These receptors were collected from a man aged 18-30 years with Graves' hyperthyroidism. The CDR3 runs from the conserved cysteine through the conserved F or W. A D gene is named only where the DNA matches it firmly. Only some rows state a clone size, as once, few, many or a class for expanded clones.

>.|TRBV12-3/TRBV12-4|.|TRBJ1-5
CASLPGPGEPQHF
TGTGCCAGTCTTCCGGGGCCAGGGGAGCCCCAGCATTTT
>.|TRBV15|TRBD1|TRBJ2-6
CATSSDWGTGILSGANVLTF
TGTGCCACCAGCAGTGATTGGGGGACAGGGATACTCTCTGGGGCCAACGTCCTGACTTTC
>many|TRBV5-1|.|TRBJ2-7
CASSLEARDTQYF
TGCGCCAGCAGCTTGGAGGCGCGTGACACTCAGTACTTC
>many|TRBV2|TRBD1|TRBJ2-7
CASRGTGPEQYF
TGTGCCAGCAGGGGGACAGGGCCCGAGCAGTACTTC
>.|TRBV5-1|.|TRBJ2-7
CASSLGDFIRGQYF
TGCGCCAGCAGCTTGGGGGACTTCATACGTGGGCAGTACTTC
>.|TRBV5-4|.|TRBJ2-5
CASSKGLGGETQYF
TGTGCCAGCAGCAAGGGCCTTGGGGGAGAGACCCAGTACTTC
>many|TRBV15|.|TRBJ1-4
CATSRGQAMNEKLFF
TGTGCCACCAGCAGAGGACAGGCCATGAATGAAAAACTGTTTTTT
>.|TRBV2|.|TRBJ2-7
CASSGGFNEQYF
TGTGCCAGCAGTGGGGGTTTCAACGAGCAGTACTTC
>once|TRBV6-5|.|TRBJ2-5
CASSVILEMETQYF
TGTGCCAGCAGTGTGATCCTCGAAATGGAGACCCAGTACTTC
>.|TRBV6-1|.|TRBJ2-2
CASSEFGPGELFF
TGTGCCAGCAGTGAATTCGGCCCCGGGGAGCTGTTTTTT
>few|TRBV6-5|.|TRBJ2-5
CASRGDRLQETQYF
TGTGCCAGCAGGGGGGACCGGCTCCAAGAGACCCAGTACTTC
>.|TRBV20-1|TRBD1|TRBJ2-7
CSASSGQGSYEQYF
TGCAGTGCTTCCTCGGGACAGGGCTCCTACGAGCAGTACTTC
>.|TRBV4-1|.|TRBJ2-6
CASSQFTGDYLPGANVLTF
TGCGCCAGCAGCCAATTTACAGGGGACTATCTCCCTGGGGCCAACGTCCTGACTTTC
>.|TRBV20-1|.|TRBJ2-6
CSARKTSSGANVLTF
TGCAGTGCTCGAAAGACTAGCTCTGGGGCCAACGTCCTGACTTTC
>many|TRBV7-3|.|TRBJ2-6
CADRPGSSGANVLTF
TGTGCCGACCGTCCCGGTAGCTCTGGGGCCAACGTCCTGACTTTC
>.|TRBV2|.|TRBJ1-6
CASSLSAGARYNSPLHF
TGTGCCAGCAGTTTATCGGCGGGGGCGCGGTATAATTCACCCCTCCACTTT
>many|TRBV19|.|TRBJ2-6
CASSKSSGSGANVLTF
TGTGCCAGTAGCAAGAGCAGTGGATCTGGGGCCAACGTCCTGACTTTC
>.|TRBV9|.|TRBJ1-1
CASSVTGLMETEAFF
TGTGCCAGCAGCGTTACAGGGTTGATGGAAACTGAAGCTTTCTTT
>.|TRBV29-1|.|TRBJ1-2
CSVGWGYTF
TGCAGCGTCGGGTGGGGCTACACCTTC
>few|TRBV5-8|TRBD1|TRBJ1-1
CASSWNRGGTEAFF
TGTGCCAGCAGCTGGAACAGGGGTGGAACTGAAGCTTTCTTT
>.|TRBV29-1|.|TRBJ1-2
CSVIGGSGNTF
TGCAGCGTCATTGGGGGCTCTGGAAACACCTTC
>.|TRBV2|TRBD1|TRBJ2-3
CASTGTGASTDTQYF
TGTGCCAGCACCGGGACAGGGGCTAGCACAGATACGCAGTATTTT
>.|TRBV11-2|.|TRBJ1-6
CASTKGLVNSPLHF
TGTGCCAGCACCAAGGGACTCGTTAATTCACCCCTCCACTTT
>.|TRBV10-3|TRBD1|TRBJ2-5
CAISGQGEETQYF
TGTGCCATCAGTGGCCAGGGGGAAGAGACCCAGTACTTC
>.|TRBV19|.|TRBJ1-5
CASSIIGRGALDQPQHF
TGTGCCAGTAGTATCATAGGGAGAGGGGCCTTGGATCAGCCCCAGCATTTT
>few|TRBV12-3/TRBV12-4|.|TRBJ1-1
CASSLISEAFF
TGTGCCAGCAGTTTAATTTCTGAAGCTTTCTTT
>.|TRBV7-9|.|TRBJ1-2
CASSFESLGPGDGYTF
TGTGCCAGCAGCTTTGAAAGCCTCGGTCCAGGCGATGGCTACACCTTC
>.|TRBV5-4|TRBD1|TRBJ1-5
CASSLLDRLDQPQHF
TGTGCCAGCAGCTTGTTGGACAGGCTCGATCAGCCCCAGCATTTT
>.|TRBV4-1|.|TRBJ2-5
CASSPVGGRGFGETQYF
TGCGCCAGCAGCCCCGTTGGGGGGCGAGGGTTTGGGGAGACCCAGTACTTC
>many|TRBV20-1|TRBD2|TRBJ2-7
CSARGTSADYEQYF
TGCAGTGCTAGGGGGACTAGCGCCGACTACGAGCAGTACTTC
>.|TRBV4-1|.|TRBJ2-5
CASSLPDGETQYF
TGCGCCAGCAGCCTCCCTGACGGAGAGACCCAGTACTTC
>many|TRBV29-1|.|TRBJ1-1
CSVPEGMNTEAFF
TGCAGCGTACCCGAGGGGATGAACACTGAAGCTTTCTTT
>few|TRBV9|.|TRBJ2-7
CASSQGGAHEQYF
TGTGCCAGCAGCCAAGGGGGAGCCCACGAGCAGTACTTC
>.|TRBV12-3/TRBV12-4|TRBD1|TRBJ1-5
CASSLDRARNQPQHF
TGTGCCAGCAGTTTGGACAGGGCCCGCAATCAGCCCCAGCATTTT
>.|TRBV2|TRBD2|TRBJ2-7
CASTSSGSLLYEQYF
TGTGCCAGCACCTCCAGCGGGAGTTTGTTATACGAGCAGTACTTC
>.|TRBV10-3|.|TRBJ1-5
CAIPDSPGQPQHF
TGTGCCATTCCCGACAGCCCGGGTCAGCCCCAGCATTTT
>many|TRBV29-1|.|TRBJ1-6
CSVKDGGRSPLHF
TGCAGCGTTAAGGACGGCGGCCGTTCACCCCTCCACTTT
>.|TRBV5-1|TRBD1|TRBJ1-6
CASSNRDRPNSPLHF
TGCGCCAGCAGCAACCGGGACAGGCCGAATTCACCCCTCCACTTT
>few|TRBV2|.|TRBJ1-4
CASSPTGLREATNEKLFF
TGTGCCAGCAGCCCGACAGGACTGAGGGAAGCGACTAATGAAAAACTGTTTTTT
>once|TRBV20-1|TRBD1|TRBJ1-4
CSAGDSFATNEKLFF
TGCAGTGCCGGGGACAGTTTTGCAACTAATGAAAAACTGTTTTTT
>few|TRBV7-2|TRBD1|TRBJ1-3
CASSLATGQASGNTIYF
TGTGCCAGCAGCTTAGCAACTGGACAGGCTTCTGGAAACACCATATATTTT
>.|TRBV12-3/TRBV12-4|.|TRBJ2-2
CASSFYGELFF
TGTGCCAGCAGTTTTTACGGGGAGCTGTTTTTT
>many|TRBV11-2|TRBD1|TRBJ1-2
CASSSQRGTAYGYTF
TGTGCCAGCAGCTCCCAACGCGGGACAGCATATGGCTACACCTTC
>many|TRBV10-3|.|TRBJ2-7
CAISEPTHEQYF
TGTGCCATCAGTGAGCCCACTCACGAGCAGTACTTC
>many|TRBV7-9|TRBD1|TRBJ1-4
CASSSTGYNEKLFF
TGTGCCAGCAGCTCGACAGGGTATAATGAAAAACTGTTTTTT
>.|TRBV5-1|TRBD2|TRBJ2-5
CASSKRLAGGQETQYF
TGCGCCAGCAGCAAACGACTAGCGGGAGGACAAGAGACCCAGTACTTC
>.|TRBV25-1|TRBD1|TRBJ2-7
CASSARDAQGAPYEQYF
TGTGCCAGCAGTGCTAGAGATGCGCAGGGGGCCCCCTACGAGCAGTACTTC
>.|TRBV12-3/TRBV12-4|.|TRBJ2-7
CASSSGLREQYF
TGTGCCAGCAGTTCAGGGCTGCGCGAGCAGTACTTC
>.|TRBV20-1|TRBD1|TRBJ2-7
CIPGQAGEQYF
TGCATCCCTGGACAGGCTGGCGAGCAGTACTTC
>few|TRBV11-2|TRBD1|TRBJ2-5
CASSIDRVGDETQYF
TGTGCCAGCAGCATAGACAGGGTCGGTGACGAGACCCAGTACTTC
>.|TRBV11-2|.|TRBJ2-7
CASSYRDTYEQYF
TGTGCCAGCAGCTACAGGGATACCTACGAGCAGTACTTC
>few|TRBV15|.|TRBJ2-2
CATSRDNRGELFF
TGTGCCACCAGCAGAGATAACAGGGGGGAGCTGTTTTTT
>.|TRBV10-3|TRBD1|TRBJ1-5
CAIRVGTGDSNQPQHF
TGTGCCATCAGGGTCGGGACAGGGGATAGCAATCAGCCCCAGCATTTT
>many|TRBV7-9|.|TRBJ2-7
CASSLRELGEQYF
TGTGCCAGCAGCTTAAGGGAACTGGGCGAGCAGTACTTC
>few|TRBV20-1|TRBD1|TRBJ1-3
CSASSTGAGNTIYF
TGCAGTGCTAGCTCGACAGGGGCTGGAAACACCATATATTTT
>few|TRBV5-4|TRBD1|TRBJ1-2
CASSFVDRDYGYTF
TGTGCCAGCAGCTTCGTTGACAGGGACTATGGCTACACCTTC
>.|TRBV9|.|TRBJ2-7
CASSPGTPYEQCF
TGTGCCAGCAGCCCTGGGACTCCTTACGAGCAGTGCTTC
>.|TRBV6-1|TRBD1|TRBJ1-2
CASRSGQGIGYTF
TGTGCCAGCAGATCCGGACAGGGCATCGGATACACCTTC
>few|TRBV2|TRBD2|TRBJ2-7
CASQGDGTSVSEQYF
TGTGCCAGTCAAGGCGATGGGACTAGCGTAAGCGAGCAGTACTTC